The clone carrying this TCR beta chain was observed a single time. The record originates from a study of early T cells in non-severe SARS-CoV-2 infection. Attachment of unique molecular identifiers to individual cDNA molecules was performed. TCRdb called the 5' RACE reads again in MiXCR, with one record for every CDR3 protein. The top ten hold roughly an eighth of the sample, which has approximately 71,000 distinct CDR3 sequences, around 13% seen once. Germline trimming cut 2 bases from V and 5 bases from J; bases unmatched to any gene: 8. The CDR3 is 16 amino acids. Germline V lookup: CDR1 MNHNY, CDR2 SVGAGI (reference sequence).

The sample consisted of whole blood. The sequence was collected from an adult who was a healthcare worker with PCR-confirmed SARS-CoV-2 infection or an uninfected control (not recorded which). The J gene is TRBJ2-1, the V gene TRBV6-6, with 8 nucleotides matching TRBD2. The CDR3 loop is CASSYERGIVNNEQFF. The CDR3 coding sequence is TGTGCCAGCAGTTACGAGCGGGGGATTGTAAACAATGAGCAGTTCTTC.